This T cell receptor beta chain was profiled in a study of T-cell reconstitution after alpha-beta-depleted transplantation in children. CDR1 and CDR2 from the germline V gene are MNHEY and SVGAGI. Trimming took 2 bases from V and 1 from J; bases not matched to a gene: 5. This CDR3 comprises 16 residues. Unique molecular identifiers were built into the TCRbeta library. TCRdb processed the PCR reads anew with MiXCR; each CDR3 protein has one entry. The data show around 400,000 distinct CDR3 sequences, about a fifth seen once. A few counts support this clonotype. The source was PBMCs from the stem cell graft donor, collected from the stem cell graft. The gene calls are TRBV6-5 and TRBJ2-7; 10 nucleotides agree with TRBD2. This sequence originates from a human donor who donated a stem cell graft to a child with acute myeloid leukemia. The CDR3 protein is CASSYRLAGVSYEQYF. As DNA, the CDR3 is TGTGCCAGCAGTTACAGGCTAGCGGGAGTTTCCTACGAGCAGTACTTC.